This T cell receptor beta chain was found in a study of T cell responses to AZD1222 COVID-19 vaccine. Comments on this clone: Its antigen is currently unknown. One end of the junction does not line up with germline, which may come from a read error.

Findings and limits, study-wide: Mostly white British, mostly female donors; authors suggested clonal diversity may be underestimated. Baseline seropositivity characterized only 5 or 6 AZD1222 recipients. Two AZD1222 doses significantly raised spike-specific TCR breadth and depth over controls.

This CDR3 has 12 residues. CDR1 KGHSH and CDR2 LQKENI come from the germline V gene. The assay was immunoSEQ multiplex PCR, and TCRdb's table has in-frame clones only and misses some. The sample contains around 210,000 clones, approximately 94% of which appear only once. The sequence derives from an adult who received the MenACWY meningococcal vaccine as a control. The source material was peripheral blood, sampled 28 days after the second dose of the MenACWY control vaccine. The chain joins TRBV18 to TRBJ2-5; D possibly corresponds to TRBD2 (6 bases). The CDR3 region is CASSPQKEGHNF. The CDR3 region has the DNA TGTGCCAGCTCACCACAAAAGGAGGGCCATAACTTC.